Listed below are T cell receptor beta chains from one sample, sequenced in a study of T-cell reconstitution after alpha-beta-depleted transplantation in children. TCRdb itself ran the PCR reads through MiXCR, one entry per CDR3 protein. The sample carries 350,000 to 450,000 distinct CDR3 sequences, 10% to 15% recorded once. The material sequenced was PBMCs, taken from the stem cell graft. These receptors were taken from a human donor who donated a stem cell graft to a child with Fanconi anemia. Both conserved end residues are part of each CDR3. The D gene is left open where the match is weak. Part of the rows lack a size; the others show once, few, many or a class for expanded clones.

V	size	D	J	CDR3	DNA
TRBV3-1	few	.	TRBJ1-2	CASSQENSNYGYTF	TGTGCCAGCAGCCAAGAGAACTCGAACTATGGCTACACCTTC
TRBV4-3	many	.	TRBJ2-1	CASSQDSRLNEQFF	TGCGCCAGCAGCCAAGATAGCAGGCTCAATGAGCAGTTCTTC
TRBV5-6	few	.	TRBJ1-2	CASRGGGNYGYTF	TGTGCCAGCAGGGGTGGGGGAAACTATGGCTACACCTTC
TRBV18	.	.	TRBJ1-1	CASSPLDQGHATFF	TGTGCCAGCTCACCACTGGACCAGGGACATGCGACTTTCTTT
TRBV11-2	few	.	TRBJ2-1	CASSLGGLGGEQFF	TGTGCCAGCAGCTTAGGGGGCCTAGGGGGTGAGCAGTTCTTC
TRBV4-3	few	.	TRBJ2-1	CASSRTGSNNNEQFF	TGCGCCAGCAGCCGAACGGGGTCTAATAACAATGAGCAGTTCTTC
TRBV19	few	TRBD1	TRBJ1-5	CASSQQGARRDGQPQHF	TGTGCCAGTAGTCAGCAGGGGGCTCGTAGAGACGGTCAGCCCCAGCATTTT
TRBV20-1	few	.	TRBJ1-3	CSARGGLGNSGNTIYF	TGCAGTGCTAGGGGCGGTTTAGGGAACTCTGGAAACACCATATATTTT
TRBV6-5	many	TRBD1	TRBJ1-2	CASRRTGEGYTF	TGTGCCAGCAGGCGAACAGGGGAGGGCTACACCTTC
TRBV20-1	many	.	TRBJ2-3	CSAPPPLSQGRDTQYF	TGCAGTGCCCCACCACCGTTATCCCAGGGGAGGGATACGCAGTATTTT
TRBV5-1	few	.	TRBJ2-7	CASSLAWDKTRHEQYF	TGCGCCAGCAGCTTGGCTTGGGACAAAACACGACACGAGCAGTACTTC
TRBV7-2	many	.	TRBJ2-4	CASSLNWAGENIQYF	TGTGCCAGCAGCTTAAATTGGGCTGGTGAAAACATTCAGTACTTC
TRBV13	.	.	TRBJ1-2	CASSWEDSTRGYTF	TGTGCCAGCAGCTGGGAGGACAGCACCAGAGGCTACACCTTC
TRBV10-2	many	.	TRBJ1-2	CASGQNYGYTF	TGTGCCAGTGGACAGAACTATGGCTACACCTTC
TRBV24-1	.	.	TRBJ2-1	CATGRGGSYNEQFF	TGTGCCACGGGGAGGGGGGGCTCCTACAATGAGCAGTTCTTC
TRBV6-5	few	TRBD1	TRBJ1-2	CASSYAGTAYGYTF	TGTGCCAGCAGTTACGCTGGGACAGCCTATGGCTACACCTTC
TRBV30	few	.	TRBJ2-5	CAWSAGQYQETQYF	TGTGCCTGGAGTGCGGGGCAGTACCAAGAGACCCAGTACTTC